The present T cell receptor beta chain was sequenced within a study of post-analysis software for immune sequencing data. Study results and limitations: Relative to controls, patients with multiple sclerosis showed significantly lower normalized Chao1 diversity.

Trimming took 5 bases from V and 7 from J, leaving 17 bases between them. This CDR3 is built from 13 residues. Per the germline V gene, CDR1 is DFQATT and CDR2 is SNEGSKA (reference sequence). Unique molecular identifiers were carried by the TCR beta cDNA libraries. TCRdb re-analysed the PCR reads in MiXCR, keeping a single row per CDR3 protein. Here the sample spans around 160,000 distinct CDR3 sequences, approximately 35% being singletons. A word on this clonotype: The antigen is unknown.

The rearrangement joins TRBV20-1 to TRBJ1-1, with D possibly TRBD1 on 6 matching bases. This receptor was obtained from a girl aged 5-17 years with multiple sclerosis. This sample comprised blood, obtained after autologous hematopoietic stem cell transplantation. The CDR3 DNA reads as TGCAGTGCTGCCAGGGGAGGGGCACATGAAGCTTTCTTT. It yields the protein CSAARGGAHEAFF.